Each of the 32 T cell receptor beta chains below was sequenced from the same sample in a study. From the RT-PCR reads, TCRdb called clonotypes with MiXCR, one entry per CDR3 protein. The sample shows hundreds of thousands of distinct CDR3 sequences, 11% to 15% of them seen only once. Sequenced: memory CD4+ T cells from blood. The receptors derive from a female donor in good health, serving as a healthy control.

The table lists this clonotype with a few counts. The chain combines TRBV25-1 with TRBJ2-3; D is possibly TRBD2 (5 bases). V was clipped by 4 bases and J by 4 bases, with 15 bases between them. The germline gives CDR1 MGHDK, CDR2 SYGVNS. CDR3 length: 15 residues. CDR3 loop: CASSVQFSRADTQYF. In DNA, the CDR3 is TGTGCCAGCAGTGTTCAGTTCTCGAGGGCAGATACGCAGTATTTT. Full variable domain (outside the CDR3, taken from reference TRBV25-1 and TRBJ2-3): EADIYQTPRYLVIGTGKKITLECSQTMGHDKMYWYQQDPGMELHLIHYSYGVNSTEKGDLSSESTVSRIRTEHFPLTLESARPSHTSQYLCASSVQFSRADTQYFGPGTRLTVL.

This chain connects TRBV6-1 to TRBJ1-1; possible D gene TRBD1, 6 bases. The CDR3 runs to 15 residues. Germline loops: CDR1 MNHNS, CDR2 SASEGT. Between the trimmed V and J ends, which lost 2 bases and 1 base, there was a span of 11 bases. The CDR3 sequence is CASSERGDWNTEAFF. In DNA form, the CDR3 reads TGTGCCAGCAGTGAAAGGGGGGATTGGAACACTGAAGCTTTCTTT.

This clonotype was found many times. The chain couples TRBV7-2 to TRBJ2-5; tentative D call: TRBD2 (5 bases). The CDR3 covers 14 residues. The germline CDR1 and CDR2 sequences are SGHTA and FQGNSA. Trimming cost V 3 bases and J 5 bases, with 13 bases left between them. The CDR3: CASSFYGRGETQYF. CDR3 coding DNA: TGTGCCAGCAGCTTTTACGGCAGAGGGGAGACCCAGTACTTC. The whole variable domain, filled in from reference TRBV7-2 and TRBJ2-5, reads GAGVSQSPSNKVTEKGKDVELRCDPISGHTALYWYRQSLGQGLEFLIYFQGNSAPDKSGLPSDRFSAERTGGSVSTLTIQRTQQEDSAVYLCASSFYGRGETQYFGPGTRLLVL.

The rearrangement joins TRBV19 to TRBJ1-2; D possibly corresponds to TRBD1 (5 bases). V was cut by 6 bases and J by 8 bases, with 10 bases left in between. The germline V gene encodes CDR1 LNHDA and CDR2 SQIVND (reference sequence). The CDR3 extends over 11 amino acids. As DNA, the CDR3 is TGTGCCAGTAGACGGGGCAGGGGCTACACCTTC. This codes for CASRRGRGYTF.

This clonotype was counted only a few times. In DNA form, the CDR3 reads TGCAGTGCCCAGCAAGGAAAGGACTATGGCTACACCTTC. Its protein product is CSAQQGKDYGYTF. The chain couples TRBV20-1 to TRBJ1-2; D is unclear. The germline V gene has CDR1 DFQATT and CDR2 SNEGSKA (reference sequence). V was shortened by 6 bases and J by 3 bases, with 14 bases between the two germline ends. The CDR3 spans 13 residues.

In this sample, this clonotype turned up many times. V gene TRBV24-1 combines with J gene TRBJ1-3; D is possibly TRBD1 (5 bases). This CDR3 comprises 14 residues. The V gene lost 7 bases and the J gene lost 0 bases, with 9 bases spanning the gap. Germline CDR1 KGHDR, CDR2 SFDVKD. CDR3 sequence: CATSDSYSGNTIYF. The DNA for the CDR3 is TGTGCCACCAGCGACAGCTACTCTGGAAACACCATATATTTT.

This clonotype turned up a few times. The rearrangement joins TRBV20-1 to TRBJ2-1; 10 nucleotides align to TRBD1. The length of the CDR3 is 14 residues. V trimming: 3 bases; J trimming: 8 bases; junction bases outside the gene matches: 7. Germline V CDR1 and CDR2: DFQATT, SNEGSKA (reference sequence). The CDR3 nucleotides are TGCAGTGCTAGTAACGCCGGGACAGGGGATGAGCAGTTCTTC. This sequence encodes CSASNAGTGDEQFF.

At least ten counts were recorded for this clonotype. The V and J genes are TRBV12-3 or TRBV12-4 and TRBJ1-5, with 9 bases matching TRBD1. After removal of 6 bases from V and 3 bases from J, the junction contained 6 bases not matched to a gene. CDR3 length equals 15 residues. This CDR3 is CASRPDRGNNQPQHF. In DNA form, the CDR3 reads TGTGCCAGCAGACCCGACAGGGGGAACAATCAGCCCCAGCATTTT.

The chain uses TRBV12-3 or TRBV12-4 and TRBJ1-1, with unresolved D. The ends were cut back, 5 bases at V and 4 bases at J, with 8 bases in the middle. CDR3 length: 12 residues. The CDR3 bases are TGTGCCAGCAGTGCAGGAAGCACTGAAGCTTTCTTT. As protein: CASSAGSTEAFF.

The chain combines TRBV6-6 with TRBJ1-3, with D perhaps matching TRBD1 (6 bases). Trimming removed 10 bases from V and 7 bases from J, with 14 bases in between. The CDR3 totals 12 residues. The germline CDR1 and CDR2 sequences are MNHNY and SVGAGI (reference sequence). CDR3 bases: TGTGCCACCTCTTCGGGGGCCAACACCATATATTTT. Its translation: CATSSGANTIYF.

The chain is built from TRBV18 and TRBJ2-2, with D perhaps given as TRBD1 or TRBD2 (5 bases each). The CDR3 sequence is 16 residues long. The V end was cut by 0 bases, the J end by 3 bases, with 11 bases between. From germline, CDR1 is KGHSH and CDR2 LQKENI. The CDR3, as DNA: TGTGCCAGCTCACCACCGGCAGGGCGGGACACCGGGGAGCTGTTTTTT. Amino acid sequence: CASSPPAGRDTGELFF.

V gene TRBV28 combines with J gene TRBJ1-2, with D possibly TRBD1 on 6 matching bases. Germline loops: CDR1 MDHEN, CDR2 SYDVKM. Trimming took off 6 bases at V and 3 bases at J, with 20 bases between the two ends. The CDR3 is 16 amino acids. The CDR3 sequence: CASRAGGTTGDYGYTF. The CDR3 bases are TGTGCCAGCAGGGCGGGGGGGACAACCGGCGACTATGGCTACACCTTC.

This sequence joins TRBV19 and TRBJ1-2, with D hard to call. Per the germline V gene, CDR1 is LNHDA and CDR2 is SQIVND (reference sequence). CDR3 length: 14 amino acids. Deletions cut 7 bases from V and 0 bases from J, with 12 bases between. DNA for the CDR3: TGTGCCAGTAATCGAGGAATTACTAACTATGGCTACACCTTC. Protein: CASNRGITNYGYTF.

The sample holds a few counts of this clonotype. The rearrangement uses TRBV27 and TRBJ2-1; a weak D match, TRBD1 (6 bases). V shed 6 bases and J shed 0 bases, with 18 bases lying between them. The CDR3 contains 17 residues. CDR1 MNHEY and CDR2 SMNVEV come from the germline V gene (reference sequence). The CDR3 spells CASRRSTGSGSYNEQFF. CDR3 nucleotides: TGTGCCAGCAGACGGTCGACAGGATCCGGCTCCTACAATGAGCAGTTCTTC.

V gene TRBV29-1 combines with J gene TRBJ2-1; 8 nucleotides line up with TRBD2. CDR3 length equals 11 residues. Germline-derived CDR1 and CDR2 are SQVTM and ANQGSEA. J was trimmed by 8 bases and V by 4 bases; bases with no gene match: 1. DNA of the CDR3: TGCAGCGTTGGCGGGAGGTATGAGCAGTTCTTC. This codes for CSVGGRYEQFF.

The chain joins TRBV6-6 to TRBJ2-3; 7 bases map to TRBD1. CDR3 length: 15 residues. Germline V gene sequence: CDR1 MNHNY, CDR2 SVGAGI (reference sequence). Germline trimming cut 0 bases from V and 1 base from J; bases unmatched to any gene: 1. This chain's CDR3 is CASSYSGTGTDTQYF. The CDR3 DNA follows: TGTGCCAGCAGTTACTCGGGGACAGGCACAGATACGCAGTATTTT.

The chain links TRBV7-8 to TRBJ1-2, with 7 nucleotides matching TRBD1. The CDR3 contains 14 residues. Germline CDR1 and CDR2: SGHVS and FQNEAQ. Trimming took 2 bases from V and 10 from J; bases not matched to a gene: 10. The CDR3 reads CASSLSGGGRAYTF. Here the CDR3 DNA reads TGTGCCAGCAGCTTAAGTGGAGGGGGCAGGGCCTACACCTTC.

This clonotype was recorded a few times. CDR3 nucleotide sequence: TGTGCCAGCAGTAACTGGGACAGGCTGGGAAATTCACCCCTCCACTTT. Translation: CASSNWDRLGNSPLHF. V is TRBV27 and J is TRBJ1-6; 8 nucleotides agree with TRBD1. The CDR3 covers 16 residues. V was clipped by 5 bases and J by 7 bases; unmatched bases: 10. CDR1 MNHEY and CDR2 SMNVEV come from the germline V gene (reference sequence).

This clonotype was seen repeatedly, ten times or more. This chain connects TRBV12-3 or TRBV12-4 to TRBJ2-7; 11 nucleotides align to TRBD2. CDR3 length: 15 residues. With 8 bases clipped from V and 2 bases from J, the junction kept 8 bases outside the gene matches. The DNA of the CDR3 is TGTGCCAGCGGCGGGACTAGCGGACCTACCTACGAGCAGTACTTC. Its protein product is CASGGTSGPTYEQYF.

There are a few counts of this clonotype. The rearrangement joins TRBV4-1 to TRBJ1-3, with D unclear. This CDR3 has 16 residues. The germline gives CDR1 MGHRA, CDR2 YSYEKL. Trimming removed 0 bases at V and 0 bases at J, with 9 bases between. The CDR3 loop reads CASSQDQPFSGNTIYF. The CDR3 DNA reads as TGCGCCAGCAGCCAAGATCAGCCATTCTCTGGAAACACCATATATTTT.

In this sample, this clonotype turned up many times. This sequence joins TRBV6-6 and TRBJ2-7, with TRBD1 matching over 7 bases. The CDR3 length is 18 residues. Germline values: CDR1 MNHNY, CDR2 SVGAGI (reference sequence). Germline trimming cut 0 bases from V and 0 bases from J; bases unmatched to any gene: 11. CDR3 nucleotides: TGTGCCAGCAGTTACTCGGGGGATCCGGGACAGATCTCCTACGAGCAGTACTTC. This codes for CASSYSGDPGQISYEQYF.

This clonotype was seen a handful of times. J is TRBJ2-7 and V is TRBV7-9; 7 bases align to TRBD2. The germline V gene has CDR1 SEHNR and CDR2 FQNEAQ (reference sequence). Losses at the gene ends were 1 base for V and 1 base for J; bases not matched to a gene: 10. The CDR3 is 17 residues long. The CDR3 sequence is CASSLEIGASGSYEQYF. The CDR3 region has the DNA TGTGCCAGCAGCTTAGAGATAGGGGCTAGCGGTTCCTACGAGCAGTACTTC.

This rearrangement joins TRBV7-6 to TRBJ1-6, with a possible D match to TRBD1 (5 bases). Looked up from germline, CDR1 is SGHVS and CDR2 is FNYEAQ. The CDR3 contains 15 residues. Deletions cut 6 bases from V and 2 bases from J, with 11 bases between. CDR3 in amino acids: CASRETGAYNSPLHF. CDR3 in DNA: TGTGCCAGCAGAGAAACAGGAGCCTATAATTCACCCCTCCACTTT.

This clonotype was recorded many times. The chain recombines TRBV4-3 with TRBJ2-7; D perhaps matches TRBD1 (6 bases). The CDR3 totals 14 residues. The germline V and J ends were trimmed by 1 base and 2 bases, with 9 bases remaining between them. Germline V gives CDR1 LGHNA, CDR2 YSLEER. The CDR3 reads CASSQARQAYEQYF. CDR3 nucleotides: TGCGCCAGCAGCCAAGCGAGACAGGCCTACGAGCAGTACTTC.

This clonotype occurred many times. The chain joins TRBV20-1 to TRBJ2-1; TRBD2 matches 9 bases. The germline V gene has CDR1 DFQATT and CDR2 SNEGSKA (reference sequence). This CDR3 has 14 residues. The V segment lost 3 bases and the J segment 8 bases; nucleotides outside the gene matches: 8. Here the CDR3 DNA reads TGCAGTGCTAGGCAACTAGCGGGTAGTTATGAGCAGTTCTTC. Translated: CSARQLAGSYEQFF.

The chain combines TRBV18 with TRBJ1-2; 8 bases agree with TRBD1. Germline V CDR1 and CDR2: KGHSH, LQKENI. The V segment lost 2 bases and the J segment 5 bases; nucleotides outside the gene matches: 7. The CDR3 length is 15 residues. Written as DNA, the CDR3 is TGTGCCAGCTCACCAGACAGGACAGGGACTTATGGCTACACCTTC. The encoded protein is CASSPDRTGTYGYTF.

This clonotype was observed many times. The J gene is TRBJ2-5, the V gene TRBV20-1; D perhaps matches TRBD1 (5 bases). Germline V gene lookup returns CDR1 DFQATT and CDR2 SNEGSKA (reference sequence). The V end was cut by 1 base, the J end by 1 base, with 13 bases between. The CDR3 loop spans 15 amino acids. This CDR3 reads CSARAMQGTQETQYF. The CDR3 DNA is TGCAGTGCTAGAGCTATGCAGGGCACCCAAGAGACCCAGTACTTC.

About this clonotype itself: Since a much larger clone is just one base distant, this may be a read error. CDR3 nucleotide sequence: TGTGCCAGCAGTTTATTTCCTTTTCCTTACGAGCAGTACTTC. Encoded protein: CASSLFPFPYEQYF. The chain has TRBV12-3 or TRBV12-4 and TRBJ2-7, with no clear D. This CDR3 contains 14 residues. Trimming stripped 2 bases from V and 4 bases from J, with 12 bases between.

This clonotype was seen a handful of times. The chain couples TRBV20-1 to TRBJ1-2; D unresolved. Trimming took off 8 bases at V and 4 bases at J, with 11 bases between the two ends. There are 11 residues in the CDR3. Germline CDR1 reads DFQATT; CDR2 reads SNEGSKA (reference sequence). Here the CDR3 reads CSMTARYGYTF. The CDR3 nucleotides are TGCAGTATGACGGCCCGCTATGGCTACACCTTC.

Many counts were recorded for this clonotype. The chain has TRBV6-5 and TRBJ1-2, with no clear D. V was pared by 9 bases and J by 0 bases, with 11 bases between. This CDR3 region has 13 residues. The V gene's germline CDR1 is MNHEY and CDR2 SVGAGI. CDR3 amino acids: CASSESPNYGYTF. DNA of the CDR3: TGTGCCAGTTCGGAGTCCCCTAACTATGGCTACACCTTC.

The V call is TRBV5-1, the J call TRBJ2-3, with 10 bases aligning to TRBD2. Germline trimming cut 1 base from V and 5 bases from J; bases unmatched to any gene: 4. Per germline, CDR1 SGHRS and CDR2 YFSETQ. CDR3 size: 15 residues. Here the CDR3 DNA reads TGCGCCAGCAGCTTGTCTAGCGGGAGTGGAGATACGCAGTATTTT. Translated, it gives CASSLSSGSGDTQYF. Complete variable domain (other parts from reference TRBV5-1 and TRBJ2-3): KAGVTQTPRYLIKTRGQQVTLSCSPISGHRSVSWYQQTPGQGLQFLFEYFSETQRNKGNFPGRFSGRQFSNSRSEMNVSTLELGDSALYLCASSLSSGSGDTQYFGPGTRLTVL.

There are a few counts of this clonotype. The rearrangement joins TRBV5-1 to TRBJ2-6, with 12 bases aligning to TRBD1. V trimming: 7 bases; J trimming: 2 bases; junction bases outside the gene matches: 1. Germline loops: CDR1 SGHRS, CDR2 YFSETQ. This CDR3 spans 15 amino acids. The DNA for the CDR3 is TGCGCCAGCGGGACAGGGGGCGCTGGGGCCAACGTCCTGACTTTC. Residues: CASGTGGAGANVLTF.